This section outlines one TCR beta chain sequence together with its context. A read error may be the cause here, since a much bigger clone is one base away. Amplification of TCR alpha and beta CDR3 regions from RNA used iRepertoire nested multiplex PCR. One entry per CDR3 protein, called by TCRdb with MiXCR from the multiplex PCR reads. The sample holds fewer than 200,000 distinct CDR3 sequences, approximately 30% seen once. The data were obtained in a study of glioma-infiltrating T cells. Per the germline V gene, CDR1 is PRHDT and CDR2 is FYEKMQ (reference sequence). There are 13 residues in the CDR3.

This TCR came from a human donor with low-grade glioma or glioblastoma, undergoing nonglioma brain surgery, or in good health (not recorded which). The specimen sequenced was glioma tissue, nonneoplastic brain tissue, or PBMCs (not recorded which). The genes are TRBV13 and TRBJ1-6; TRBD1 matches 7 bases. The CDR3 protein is CASGTVLDSPLYF. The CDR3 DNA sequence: TGTGCCAGCGGGACAGTACTAGATTCACCCCTCTACTTT.